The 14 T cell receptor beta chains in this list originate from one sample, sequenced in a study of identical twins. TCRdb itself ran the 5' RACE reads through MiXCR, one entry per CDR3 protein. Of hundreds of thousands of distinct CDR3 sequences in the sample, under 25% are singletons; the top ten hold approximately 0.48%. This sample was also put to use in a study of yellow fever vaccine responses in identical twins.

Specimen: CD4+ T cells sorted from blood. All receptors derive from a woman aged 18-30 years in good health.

CDR3 region: CASSLLGTGWSEQFF. CDR3 DNA: TGTGCCAGCAGTTTACTCGGGACAGGGTGGAGTGAGCAGTTCTTC. The chain recombines TRBV12-3 or TRBV12-4 with TRBJ2-1; 9 positions agree with TRBD1. V shed 2 bases, J shed 9 bases, and the junction held 8 bases outside the gene matches. This CDR3 contains 15 residues.

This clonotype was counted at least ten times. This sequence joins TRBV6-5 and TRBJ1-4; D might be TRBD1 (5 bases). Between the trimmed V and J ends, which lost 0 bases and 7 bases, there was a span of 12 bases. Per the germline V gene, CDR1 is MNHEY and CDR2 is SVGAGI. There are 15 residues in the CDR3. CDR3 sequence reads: CASSYSGGGSEKLFF. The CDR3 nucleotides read TGTGCCAGCAGTTACTCTGGGGGGGGGAGTGAAAAACTGTTTTTT.

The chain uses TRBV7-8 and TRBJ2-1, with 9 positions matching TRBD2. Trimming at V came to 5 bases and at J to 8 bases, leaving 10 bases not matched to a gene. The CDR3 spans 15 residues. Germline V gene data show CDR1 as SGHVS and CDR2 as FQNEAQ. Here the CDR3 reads CASSTSGTSWYEQFF. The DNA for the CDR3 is TGTGCCAGCAGCACTTCCGGGACTAGCTGGTATGAGCAGTTCTTC.

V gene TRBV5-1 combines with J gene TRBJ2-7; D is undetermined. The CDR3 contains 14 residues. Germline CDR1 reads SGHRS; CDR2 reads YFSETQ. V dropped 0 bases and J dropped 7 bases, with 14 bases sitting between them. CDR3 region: CASSLGPLSKEQYF. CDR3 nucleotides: TGCGCCAGCAGCTTGGGCCCCCTCAGTAAGGAGCAGTACTTC. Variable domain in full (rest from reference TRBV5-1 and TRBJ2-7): KAGVTQTPRYLIKTRGQQVTLSCSPISGHRSVSWYQQTPGQGLQFLFEYFSETQRNKGNFPGRFSGRQFSNSRSEMNVSTLELGDSALYLCASSLGPLSKEQYFGPGTRLTVT.

This CDR3 is CASRAGTGETGELFF. Here the CDR3 DNA reads TGTGCCAGCAGAGCCGGGACAGGGGAGACCGGGGAGCTGTTTTTT. The chain joins TRBV6-1 to TRBJ2-2; 10 nucleotides align to TRBD1. Germline V CDR1 and CDR2: MNHNS, SASEGT. The CDR3 runs 15 residues. The V segment lost 6 bases and the J segment 5 bases; nucleotides outside the gene matches: 6.

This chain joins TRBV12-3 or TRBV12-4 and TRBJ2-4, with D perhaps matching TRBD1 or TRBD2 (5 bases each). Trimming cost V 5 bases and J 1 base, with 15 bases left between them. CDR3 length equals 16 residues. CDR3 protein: CASSRDPYEAKNIQYF. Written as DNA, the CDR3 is TGTGCCAGCAGTCGGGACCCCTATGAGGCCAAAAACATTCAGTACTTC.

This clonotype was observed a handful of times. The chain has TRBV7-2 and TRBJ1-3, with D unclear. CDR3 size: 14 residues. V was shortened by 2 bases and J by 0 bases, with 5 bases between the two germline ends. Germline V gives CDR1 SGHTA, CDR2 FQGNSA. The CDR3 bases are TGTGCCAGCAGCTTAAGCATCTCTGGAAACACCATATATTTT. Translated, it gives CASSLSISGNTIYF.

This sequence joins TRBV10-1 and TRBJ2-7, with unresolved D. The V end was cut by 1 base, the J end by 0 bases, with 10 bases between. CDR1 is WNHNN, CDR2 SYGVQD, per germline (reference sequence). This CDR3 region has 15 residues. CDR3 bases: TGCGCCAGCAGTGAGTGGACGGGCGCCTCCTACGAGCAGTACTTC. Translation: CASSEWTGASYEQYF.

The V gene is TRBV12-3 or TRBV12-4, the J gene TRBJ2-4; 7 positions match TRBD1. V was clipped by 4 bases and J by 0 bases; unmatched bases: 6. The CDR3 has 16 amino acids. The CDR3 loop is CASSSRDRLAKNIQYF. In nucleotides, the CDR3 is TGTGCCAGCAGTTCCCGGGACAGACTAGCCAAAAACATTCAGTACTTC.

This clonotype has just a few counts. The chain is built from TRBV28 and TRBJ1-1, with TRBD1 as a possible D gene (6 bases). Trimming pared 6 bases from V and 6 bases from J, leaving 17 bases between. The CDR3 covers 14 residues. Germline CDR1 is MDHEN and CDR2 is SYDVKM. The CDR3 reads CASSIPTGSAEAFF. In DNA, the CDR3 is TGTGCCAGCAGCATTCCCACAGGGAGCGCTGAAGCTTTCTTT.

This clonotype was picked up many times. This CDR3 reads CASSFRGLNTGELFF. DNA for the CDR3: TGTGCCAGCAGTTTTAGGGGGCTGAACACCGGGGAGCTGTTTTTT. The chain links TRBV12-3 or TRBV12-4 to TRBJ2-2; 7 bases match TRBD1. This CDR3 spans 15 amino acids. Trimming cost V 3 bases and J 1 base; bases outside gene matches: 2.

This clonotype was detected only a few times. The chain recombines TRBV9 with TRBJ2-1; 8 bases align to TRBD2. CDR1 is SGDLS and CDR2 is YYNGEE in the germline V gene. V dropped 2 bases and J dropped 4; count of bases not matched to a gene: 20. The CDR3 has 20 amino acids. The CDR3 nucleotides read TGTGCCAGCAGCGTGACTAGCGCAATCTCCTACAACGGGGGGTACAATGAGCAGTTCTTC. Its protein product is CASSVTSAISYNGGYNEQFF.

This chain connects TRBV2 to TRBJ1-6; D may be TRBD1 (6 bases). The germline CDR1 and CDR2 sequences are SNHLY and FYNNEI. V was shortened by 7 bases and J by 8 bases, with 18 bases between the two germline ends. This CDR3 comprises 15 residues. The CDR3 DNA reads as TGTGCCAGCACCGCTAGAGGGACAAGAGATTCACCCCTCCACTTT. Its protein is CASTARGTRDSPLHF.

CDR3 sequence reads: CATSAKQGRETQYF. The CDR3, as DNA: TGTGCCACCAGTGCCAAACAGGGGAGGGAGACCCAGTACTTC. The V and J genes are TRBV24-1 and TRBJ2-5; maybe TRBD1 (7 bases). V was pared by 5 bases and J by 5 bases, with 14 bases between. Germline CDR1 reads KGHDR; CDR2 reads SFDVKD. CDR3 length: 14 amino acids.